These 2 T cell receptor beta chains share one sample of origin, sequenced in a study of cytomegalovirus exposure and HLA in healthy donors. TCRdb keeps only in-frame clones here, not all; method: immunoSEQ multiplex PCR. This repertoire shows 90,000 to 110,000 clones, around nine tenths found once; its top ten account for around 2.1%. Material for sequencing was PBMCs. The receptors stem from a woman aged 18-30 years in good health and CMV-seronegative.

This clone has just one count. The chain links TRBV7-9 to TRBJ2-3, with D possibly TRBD2 on 5 matching bases. Deletions cut 1 base from V and 5 bases from J, with 7 bases between. The germline V gene has CDR1 SEHNR and CDR2 FQNEAQ (reference sequence). This CDR3 contains 13 residues. As DNA, the CDR3 is TGTGCCAGCAGCTTAGGGGCGGGAGATACGCAGTATTTT. Its protein product is CASSLGAGDTQYF.

About this clone: At one boundary the junction diverges from the germline segment, which might be a read error. The V and J genes are TRBV29-1 and TRBJ2-7, with TRBD1 identical over 9 bases. Germline assignment: CDR1 SQVTM and CDR2 ANQGSEA. The CDR3 is 14 amino acids. CDR3 loop: CSVEGTGSSYEQYF. DNA of the CDR3: TGCAGCGTGGAAGGGACAGGGAGTTCCTACGAGCAGTACTTC.